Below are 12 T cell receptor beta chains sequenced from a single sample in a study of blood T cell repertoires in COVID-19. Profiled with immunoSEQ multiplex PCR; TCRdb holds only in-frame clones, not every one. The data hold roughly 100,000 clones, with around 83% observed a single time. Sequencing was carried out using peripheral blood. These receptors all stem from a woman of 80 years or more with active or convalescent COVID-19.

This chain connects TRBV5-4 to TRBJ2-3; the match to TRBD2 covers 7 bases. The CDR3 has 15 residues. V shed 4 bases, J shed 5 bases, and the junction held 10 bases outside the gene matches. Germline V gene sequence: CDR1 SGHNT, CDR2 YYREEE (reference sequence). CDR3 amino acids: CASSNPKREVDTQYF. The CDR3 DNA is TGTGCCAGCAGCAACCCTAAGCGGGAAGTAGATACGCAGTATTTT. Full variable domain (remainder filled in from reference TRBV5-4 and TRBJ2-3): ETGVTQSPTHLIKTRGQQVTLRCSSQSGHNTVSWYQQALGQGPQFIFQYYREEENGRGNFPPRFSGLQFPNYSSELNVNALELDDSALYLCASSNPKREVDTQYFGPGTRLTVL.

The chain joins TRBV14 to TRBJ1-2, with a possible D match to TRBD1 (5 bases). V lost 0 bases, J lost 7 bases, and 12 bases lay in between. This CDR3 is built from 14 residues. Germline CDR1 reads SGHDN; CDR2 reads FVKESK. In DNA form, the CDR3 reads TGTGCCAGCAGCCAAGATCCCTCAGGGTTTGGCTACACCTTC. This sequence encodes CASSQDPSGFGYTF. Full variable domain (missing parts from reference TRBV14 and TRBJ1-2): EAGVTQFPSHSVIEKGQTVTLRCDPISGHDNLYWYRRVMGKEIKFLLHFVKESKQDESGMPNNRFLAERTGGTYSTLKVQPAELEDSGVYFCASSQDPSGFGYTFGSGTRLTVV.

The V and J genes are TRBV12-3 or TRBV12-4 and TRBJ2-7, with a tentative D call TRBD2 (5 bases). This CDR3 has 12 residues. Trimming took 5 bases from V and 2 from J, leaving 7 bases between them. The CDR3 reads CASSMRAYEQYF. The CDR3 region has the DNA TGTGCCAGCAGTATGCGGGCCTACGAGCAGTACTTC.

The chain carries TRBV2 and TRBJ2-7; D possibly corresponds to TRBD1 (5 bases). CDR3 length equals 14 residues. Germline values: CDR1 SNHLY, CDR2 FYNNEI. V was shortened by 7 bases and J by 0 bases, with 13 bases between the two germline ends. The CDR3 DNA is TGTGCCAGCATCCGACAGTTAAGCTCCTACGAGCAGTACTTC. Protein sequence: CASIRQLSSYEQYF.

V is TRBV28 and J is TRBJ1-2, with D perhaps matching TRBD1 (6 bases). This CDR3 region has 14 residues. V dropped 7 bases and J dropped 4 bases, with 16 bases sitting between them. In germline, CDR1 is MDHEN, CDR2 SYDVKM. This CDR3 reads CASMRTGIGYGYTF. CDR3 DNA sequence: TGTGCCAGCATGAGAACAGGGATCGGCTATGGCTACACCTTC.

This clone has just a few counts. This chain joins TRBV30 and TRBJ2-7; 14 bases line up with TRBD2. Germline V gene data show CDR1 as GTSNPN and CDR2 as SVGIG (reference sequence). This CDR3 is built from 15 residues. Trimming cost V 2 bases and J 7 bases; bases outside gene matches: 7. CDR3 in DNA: TGTGCCTGGAGTATCTCGGGACTAGCGGGAGATGAGCAGTACTTC. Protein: CAWSISGLAGDEQYF.

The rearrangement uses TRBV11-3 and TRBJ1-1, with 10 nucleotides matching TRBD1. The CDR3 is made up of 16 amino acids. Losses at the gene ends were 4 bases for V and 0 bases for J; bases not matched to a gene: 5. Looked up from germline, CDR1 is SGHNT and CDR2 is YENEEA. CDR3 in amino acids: CASSWDRGRVNTEAFF. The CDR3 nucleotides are TGTGCCAGCAGCTGGGACAGGGGAAGGGTGAACACTGAAGCTTTCTTT.

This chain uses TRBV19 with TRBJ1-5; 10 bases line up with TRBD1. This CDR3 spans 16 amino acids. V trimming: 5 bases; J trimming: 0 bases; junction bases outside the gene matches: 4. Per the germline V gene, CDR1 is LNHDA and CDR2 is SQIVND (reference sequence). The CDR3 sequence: CASSARDRGSNQPQHF. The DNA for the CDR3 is TGTGCCAGTAGTGCCCGGGACAGGGGTAGCAATCAGCCCCAGCATTTT.

The CDR3 DNA sequence: TGTGCCAGCAGCCAACTGGACAGGGGAGAGACCATTCAGTACTTC. It is translated as CASSQLDRGETIQYF. The V call is TRBV4-2, the J call TRBJ2-4; 9 nucleotides agree with TRBD1. This CDR3 has 15 amino acids. Germline lookup yields CDR1 LGHNA and CDR2 YNFKEQ. Losses at the gene ends were 2 bases for V and 9 bases for J; bases not matched to a gene: 8.

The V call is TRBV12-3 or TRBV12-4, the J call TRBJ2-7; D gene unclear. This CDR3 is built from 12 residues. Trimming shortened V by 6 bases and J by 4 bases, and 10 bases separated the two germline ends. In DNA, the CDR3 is TGTGCCAGCAGCTCCACCCTATACGAGCAGTACTTC. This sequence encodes CASSSTLYEQYF.

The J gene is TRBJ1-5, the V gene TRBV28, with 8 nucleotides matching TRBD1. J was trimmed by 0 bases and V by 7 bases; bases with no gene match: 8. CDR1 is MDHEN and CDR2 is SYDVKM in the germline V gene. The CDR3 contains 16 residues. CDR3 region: CASTGQGTYSNQPQHF. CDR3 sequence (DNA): TGTGCCAGCACCGGACAGGGAACTTATAGCAATCAGCCCCAGCATTTT.

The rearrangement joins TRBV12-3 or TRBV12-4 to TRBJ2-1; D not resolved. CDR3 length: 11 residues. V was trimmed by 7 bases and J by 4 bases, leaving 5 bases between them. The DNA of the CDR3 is TGTGCCAGCACCCAGTACAATGAGCAGTTCTTC. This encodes CASTQYNEQFF.